This T cell receptor (beta chain) was found in a study of identical twins. Study findings and constraints: Models underestimated how often monozygotic twins shared out-of-frame TCR alpha. Donors were not followed over many years; analysis was cross-sectional.

Germline values: CDR1 SQVTM, CDR2 ANQGSEA. Trimming pared 4 bases from V and 7 bases from J, leaving 7 bases between. The CDR3 spans 11 residues. One entry per CDR3 protein, called by TCRdb with MiXCR from the 5' RACE reads. Of about 470,000 distinct CDR3 sequences detected, roughly 24% appear once; the ten largest clones hold about 2.7%. This clonotype turned up a few times. What it binds is not known. Separately, the same data were catalogued under a study of T cells expressing NK-cell markers.

The chain recombines TRBV29-1 with TRBJ1-4; D not resolved. Sequencing was done on a sample of CD4+ T cells sorted from blood. The receptor's source is a woman aged 18-29 years in good health. The CDR3 sequence: CSVGGSEKLFF. The CDR3 DNA sequence: TGCAGCGTTGGAGGGTCTGAAAAACTGTTTTTT.